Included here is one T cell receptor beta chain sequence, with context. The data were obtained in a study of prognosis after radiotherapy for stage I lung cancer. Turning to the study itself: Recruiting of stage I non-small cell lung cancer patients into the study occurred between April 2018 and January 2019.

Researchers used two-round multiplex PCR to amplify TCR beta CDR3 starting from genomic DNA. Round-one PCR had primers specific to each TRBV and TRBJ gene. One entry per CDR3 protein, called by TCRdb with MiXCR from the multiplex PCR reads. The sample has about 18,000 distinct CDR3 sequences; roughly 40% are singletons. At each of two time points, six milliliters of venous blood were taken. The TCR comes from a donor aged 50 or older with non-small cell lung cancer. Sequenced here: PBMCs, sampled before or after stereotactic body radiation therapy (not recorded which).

The CDR3: CASSLVGDNGELFF. The CDR3 region has the DNA TGTGCCAGCAGCTTAGTTGGGGATAACGGGGAGCTGTTTTTT. V is TRBV11-2 and J is TRBJ2-2; no definite D call. Germline assignment: CDR1 SGHAT and CDR2 FQNNGV. V gave up 1 base and J gave up 7 bases, with 10 bases separating them. This CDR3 is 14 amino acids long.